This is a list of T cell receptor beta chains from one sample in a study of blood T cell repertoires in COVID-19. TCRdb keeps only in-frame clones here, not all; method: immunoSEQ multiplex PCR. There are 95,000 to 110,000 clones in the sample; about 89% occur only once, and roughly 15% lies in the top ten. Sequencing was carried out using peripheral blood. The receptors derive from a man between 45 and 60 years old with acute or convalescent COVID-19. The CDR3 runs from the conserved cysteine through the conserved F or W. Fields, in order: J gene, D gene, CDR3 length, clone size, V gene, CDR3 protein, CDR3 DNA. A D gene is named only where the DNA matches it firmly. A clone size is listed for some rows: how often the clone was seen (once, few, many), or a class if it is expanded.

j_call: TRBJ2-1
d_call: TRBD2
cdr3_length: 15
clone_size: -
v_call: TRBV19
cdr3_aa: CASGSGTSGNNEQFF
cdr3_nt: TGTGCCAGTGGATCCGGGACTAGCGGGAATAATGAGCAGTTCTTC

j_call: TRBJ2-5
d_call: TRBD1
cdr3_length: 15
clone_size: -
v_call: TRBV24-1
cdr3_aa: CATSETGTVKETQYF
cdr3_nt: TGTGCCACCAGTGAGACCGGGACAGTAAAGGAGACCCAGTACTTC

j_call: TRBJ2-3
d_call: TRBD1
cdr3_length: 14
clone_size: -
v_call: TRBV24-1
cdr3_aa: CATATFDRVDTQYF
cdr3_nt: TGTGCCACCGCGACCTTCGACAGGGTAGATACGCAGTATTTT

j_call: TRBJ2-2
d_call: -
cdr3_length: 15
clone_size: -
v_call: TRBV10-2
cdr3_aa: CASIEDSRNTGELFF
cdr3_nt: TGCGCCAGCATCGAGGATAGCCGGAACACCGGGGAGCTGTTTTTT

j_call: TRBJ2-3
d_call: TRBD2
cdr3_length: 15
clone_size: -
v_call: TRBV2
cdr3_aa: CASETGGRGTDTQYF
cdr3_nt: TGTGCCAGCGAAACGGGAGGGAGGGGCACAGATACGCAGTATTTT

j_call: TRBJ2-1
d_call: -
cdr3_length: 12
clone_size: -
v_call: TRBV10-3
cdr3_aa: CAISGSGNEQFF
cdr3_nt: TGTGCCATCAGTGGTTCGGGGAATGAGCAGTTCTTC

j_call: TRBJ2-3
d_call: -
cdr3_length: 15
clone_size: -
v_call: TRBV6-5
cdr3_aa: CASRSEPGGTDTQYF
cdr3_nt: TGTGCCAGCAGATCAGAGCCGGGGGGCACAGATACGCAGTATTTT

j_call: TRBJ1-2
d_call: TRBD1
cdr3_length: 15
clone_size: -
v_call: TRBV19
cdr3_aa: CASSITGTGKDGYTF
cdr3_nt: TGTGCCAGTAGTATCACCGGGACAGGGAAGGACGGCTACACCTTC

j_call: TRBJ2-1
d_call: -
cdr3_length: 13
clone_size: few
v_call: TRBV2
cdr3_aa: CASSPETRDEQFF
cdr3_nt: TGTGCCAGCAGCCCAGAAACTAGGGATGAGCAGTTCTTC

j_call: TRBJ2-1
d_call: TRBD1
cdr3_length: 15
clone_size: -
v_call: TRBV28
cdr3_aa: CASTLGGQGANEQFF
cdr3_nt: TGTGCCAGCACCCTCGGAGGACAGGGGGCGAATGAGCAGTTCTTC

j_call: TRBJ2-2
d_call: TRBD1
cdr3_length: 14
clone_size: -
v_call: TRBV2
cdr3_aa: CASIPGQGSGELFF
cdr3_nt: TGTGCCAGCATCCCGGGACAGGGGTCCGGGGAGCTGTTTTTT